Listed below are T cell receptor beta chains from one sample, sequenced in a study of CD8 T cells in ankylosing spondylitis. TCRdb reprocessed the 5' RACE reads with MiXCR, giving one entry per CDR3 protein. Of about 210,000 distinct CDR3 sequences listed, about 7% are singletons. Source material: blood, either unsorted or a sorted T cell fraction (not recorded which). All receptors come from a male donor with ankylosing spondylitis. CDR3s include the opening cysteine and the closing phenylalanine or tryptophan. Fields, in order: V gene, D gene, clone size, J gene, CDR3 length, CDR3 protein, CDR3 DNA. D genes are given only for firm matches. The size field is filled for only some rows; it gives once, few, many or a size class.

v_gene: TRBV14
d_gene: TRBD1
abundance: many
j_gene: TRBJ2-7
len: 14
CDR3aa: CASSQGQGGYEQYF
CDR3nt: TGTGCCAGCAGCCAAGGACAGGGGGGGTACGAGCAGTACTTC

v_gene: TRBV27
d_gene: TRBD2
abundance: many
j_gene: TRBJ2-5
len: 17
CDR3aa: CASSVSPLAGVMKTQYF
CDR3nt: TGTGCCAGCAGTGTCTCCCCCTTAGCGGGAGTTATGAAGACCCAGTACTTC

v_gene: TRBV12-3/TRBV12-4
d_gene: .
abundance: many
j_gene: TRBJ1-1
len: 10
CDR3aa: CASSLGGAFF
CDR3nt: TGTGCCAGCAGTTTAGGAGGGGCTTTCTTT

v_gene: TRBV6-1
d_gene: TRBD1
abundance: many
j_gene: TRBJ1-1
len: 16
CDR3aa: CASSELTTGGWTEAFF
CDR3nt: TGTGCCAGCAGTGAGCTAACTACAGGGGGCTGGACTGAAGCTTTCTTT

v_gene: TRBV7-2
d_gene: TRBD1
abundance: many
j_gene: TRBJ2-3
len: 15
CDR3aa: CASSWGQGRTDTQYF
CDR3nt: TGTGCCAGCAGCTGGGGACAGGGGAGGACAGATACGCAGTATTTT

v_gene: TRBV5-5
d_gene: TRBD1
abundance: many
j_gene: TRBJ2-7
len: 13
CDR3aa: CASSVGTGNEQYF
CDR3nt: TGTGCCAGCAGCGTGGGGACAGGGAACGAGCAGTACTTC

v_gene: TRBV20-1
d_gene: .
abundance: .
j_gene: TRBJ1-4
len: 14
CDR3aa: CSAIDQATNEKLFF
CDR3nt: TGCAGTGCTATCGACCAGGCAACTAATGAAAAACTGTTTTTT

v_gene: TRBV5-5
d_gene: .
abundance: .
j_gene: TRBJ2-7
len: 14
CDR3aa: CASSLGLATREQYF
CDR3nt: TGTGCCAGCAGCTTGGGTCTAGCGACGAGAGAGCAGTACTTC

v_gene: TRBV20-1
d_gene: .
abundance: many
j_gene: TRBJ1-5
len: 15
CDR3aa: CSARSRRSYNQPQHF
CDR3nt: TGCAGTGCTAGAAGCAGACGATCCTACAATCAGCCCCAGCATTTT

v_gene: TRBV12-3/TRBV12-4
d_gene: TRBD2
abundance: many
j_gene: TRBJ2-5
len: 14
CDR3aa: CASLSGGGLETQYF
CDR3nt: TGTGCCAGCCTATCCGGGGGGGGATTGGAGACCCAGTACTTC

v_gene: TRBV20-1
d_gene: TRBD2
abundance: many
j_gene: TRBJ2-1
len: 15
CDR3aa: CSAREGLAGVSEQFF
CDR3nt: TGCAGTGCTAGAGAGGGACTAGCGGGTGTTAGTGAGCAGTTCTTC

v_gene: TRBV27
d_gene: .
abundance: many
j_gene: TRBJ2-1
len: 13
CDR3aa: CASSLRFYNEQFF
CDR3nt: TGTGCCAGCAGTTTACGCTTCTACAATGAGCAGTTCTTC

v_gene: TRBV6-1
d_gene: .
abundance: few
j_gene: TRBJ1-1
len: 14
CDR3aa: CASSRSWENTEAFF
CDR3nt: TGTGCCAGCAGCAGAAGTTGGGAGAACACTGAAGCTTTCTTT

v_gene: TRBV7-2
d_gene: TRBD2
abundance: many
j_gene: TRBJ2-3
len: 15
CDR3aa: CASSPRGFGTDTQYF
CDR3nt: TGTGCCAGCAGCCCGCGGGGGTTTGGCACAGATACGCAGTATTTT